This paragraph reports one T cell receptor (beta chain). TCRdb's copy holds only in-frame clones and misses some; the assay was immunoSEQ multiplex PCR. The sample has roughly 51,000 clones, approximately 94% seen once; the top ten hold roughly 5.4%. The data derive from a study of T cell changes during pregnancy in multiple sclerosis. This receptor was taken from a female donor with multiple sclerosis, enrolled in a pregnancy study. The sample consisted of CD8+ T cells from peripheral blood mononuclear cells, taken before pregnancy.

The CDR3 sequence: CASSGLAGVTDTQYF. CDR3 in DNA: TGTGCCAGCAGTGGACTAGCGGGAGTCACAGATACGCAGTATTTT. The chain joins TRBV2 to TRBJ2-3; TRBD2 aligns across 12 bases. Germline V CDR1 and CDR2: SNHLY, FYNNEI. The J segment lost 2 bases and the V segment lost 4 bases, leaving 1 base of the junction unmatched. This CDR3 has 15 residues.